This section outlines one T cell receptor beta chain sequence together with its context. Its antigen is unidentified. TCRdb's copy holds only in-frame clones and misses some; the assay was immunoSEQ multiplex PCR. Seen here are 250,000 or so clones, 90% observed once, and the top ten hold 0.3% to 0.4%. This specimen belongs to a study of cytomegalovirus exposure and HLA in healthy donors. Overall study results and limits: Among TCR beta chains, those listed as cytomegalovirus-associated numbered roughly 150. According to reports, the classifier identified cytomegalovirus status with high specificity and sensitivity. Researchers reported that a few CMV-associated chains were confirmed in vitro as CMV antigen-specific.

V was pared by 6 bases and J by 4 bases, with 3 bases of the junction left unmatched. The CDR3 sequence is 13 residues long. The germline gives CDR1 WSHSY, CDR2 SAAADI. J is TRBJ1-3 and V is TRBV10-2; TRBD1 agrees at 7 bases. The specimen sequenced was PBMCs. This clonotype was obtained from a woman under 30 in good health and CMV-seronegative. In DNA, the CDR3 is TGCGCCAGCAGGACAGGGCTAGGAAACACCATATATTTT. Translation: CASRTGLGNTIYF.